This TCR beta chain was sequenced for a study of T cell clonotyping in hematopoietic cell transplantation. There are 15 residues in the CDR3. V gave up 3 bases and J gave up 3 bases, with 9 bases separating them. The germline V gene encodes CDR1 SGHTA and CDR2 FQGNSA. Repertoires were generated with immunoSEQ multiplex PCR, while TCRdb's copy carries only in-frame clones and drops some. The data contain approximately 42,000 clones, 85% of them seen just once; the ten biggest clones take up approximately 3%. On this clone: The antigen remains undetermined.

The time point: recipient sample about 28 days before transplant, after cytoreduction. Notes on the study in general: No sorting was done, leaving CD4 and CD8 contributions mixed.

The chain is built from TRBV7-2 and TRBJ1-6, with D possibly TRBD1 on 6 matching bases. Sequenced here: peripheral blood mononuclear cells, sampled before stem cell transplant. The receptor was derived from a man in his 60s with acute myeloid leukemia. Some clones in this sample may be carry-over from other donors' samples. Written as DNA, the CDR3 is TGTGCCAGCAGCTTGAGACAGGACTATAATTCACCCCTCCACTTT. It specifies CASSLRQDYNSPLHF. Variable domain in full (rest from reference TRBV7-2 and TRBJ1-6): GAGVSQSPSNKVTEKGKDVELRCDPISGHTALYWYRQSLGQGLEFLIYFQGNSAPDKSGLPSDRFSAERTGGSVSTLTIQRTQQEDSAVYLCASSLRQDYNSPLHFGNGTRLTVT.